This paragraph reports one T cell receptor beta chain. Sequencing of TCR beta was undertaken in CD8+ and CD4+ T cells derived from blood. The germline CDR1 and CDR2 sequences are SGHRS and YFSETQ. V shed 4 bases and J shed 3 bases, with 14 bases lying between them. CDR3 size: 14 residues. RNA was extracted with the RNeasy kit, and a quantity of about 0.45 to 1 ug was reverse transcribed using random hexamers. Amplification of TCR beta CDR3 was carried out by immunoSEQ multiplex PCR, which covered 54 Vbeta and 13 Jbeta segments. TCRdb re-derived calls from the immunoSEQ multiplex PCR reads in MiXCR, one entry per CDR3 protein. The repertoire has more than 70,000 distinct CDR3 sequences, 85% to 95% of them found once; the top ten carry roughly 0.32%. The source of the sample is a study of CD8 T cells in Susac syndrome.

The chain carries TRBV5-1 and TRBJ2-7; either TRBD1 or TRBD2 may supply D (6 bases each). This sequence originates from a human donor in good health. Sequencing was done on a sample of CD8+ T cells from PBMCs. Written as DNA, the CDR3 is TGCGCCAGCAGCCCATCCGGGGGCGACTACGAGCAGTACTTC. The encoded protein is CASSPSGGDYEQYF.